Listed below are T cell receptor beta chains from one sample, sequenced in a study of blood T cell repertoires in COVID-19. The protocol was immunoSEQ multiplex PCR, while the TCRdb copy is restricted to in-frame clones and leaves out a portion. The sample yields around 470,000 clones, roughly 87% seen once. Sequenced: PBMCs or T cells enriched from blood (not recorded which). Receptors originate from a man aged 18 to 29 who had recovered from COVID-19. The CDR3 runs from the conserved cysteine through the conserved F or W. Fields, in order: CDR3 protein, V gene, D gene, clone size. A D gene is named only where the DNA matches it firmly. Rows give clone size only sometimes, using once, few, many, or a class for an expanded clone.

CDR3: CASSEGGQGNYEQYF; V: TRBV28; D: TRBD1; size: NA
CDR3: CAWSVTVNTEAFF; V: TRBV30; D: NA; size: NA
CDR3: CASKSEVLGTEAFF; V: TRBV6-5; D: NA; size: NA
CDR3: CASSQGVYNEQFF; V: TRBV14; D: NA; size: NA
CDR3: CASSGQGTKDGYTF; V: TRBV9; D: TRBD1; size: NA
CDR3: CASSPSGEGNEQFF; V: TRBV27; D: TRBD2; size: NA
CDR3: CASSLAIAGTYEQYF; V: TRBV11-1; D: NA; size: NA
CDR3: CATSASPGQGTDTQYF; V: TRBV24-1; D: TRBD1; size: NA
CDR3: CSYVEDTQYF; V: TRBV20-1; D: NA; size: NA
CDR3: CASSPKLGRVAEAFF; V: TRBV28; D: NA; size: NA
CDR3: CATSRGHSGNTIYF; V: TRBV15; D: NA; size: NA
CDR3: CASSDGAGGNSPLHF; V: TRBV2; D: TRBD1; size: NA
CDR3: CASSSYVWGDPYEQYF; V: TRBV7-2; D: NA; size: NA
CDR3: CASSPGIGGAWETQYF; V: TRBV5-1; D: NA; size: NA
CDR3: CASTSGQGANYGYTF; V: TRBV27; D: TRBD1; size: NA
CDR3: CASSHAGFPDTQYF; V: TRBV4-1; D: NA; size: once
CDR3: CASSLSRARTEAFF; V: TRBV11-2; D: NA; size: NA
CDR3: CASSSDSATNEKLFF; V: TRBV19; D: NA; size: NA
CDR3: CASSLYEGGLAYEQYF; V: TRBV7-2; D: NA; size: NA
CDR3: CATSREVGQQRQPQHF; V: TRBV15; D: NA; size: once
CDR3: CASSGGLSTDTQYF; V: TRBV2; D: NA; size: NA
CDR3: CASSQERQGGGYTF; V: TRBV4-1; D: TRBD1; size: NA
CDR3: CASSPSITWGQVKLFF; V: TRBV11-2; D: NA; size: NA
CDR3: CASSEISSDNSPLHF; V: TRBV25-1; D: NA; size: few
CDR3: CASSPQGQGPRFF; V: TRBV7-3; D: TRBD1; size: NA
CDR3: CASSLRLAGGSREQYF; V: TRBV14; D: TRBD2; size: NA
CDR3: CASSQETGSSQPQHF; V: TRBV3-1/TRBV3-2; D: NA; size: NA
CDR3: CASSSATGTGGSGYTF; V: TRBV6-5; D: TRBD1; size: NA
CDR3: CASSSRQTMNTEAFF; V: TRBV11-3; D: NA; size: NA
CDR3: CASSPPSERGYTF; V: TRBV18; D: NA; size: few
CDR3: CAWSVRGNYGYTF; V: TRBV30; D: NA; size: NA
CDR3: CASSLKGDRGHGYTF; V: TRBV6-5; D: TRBD1; size: NA
CDR3: CASSTGKDYGYTF; V: TRBV27; D: NA; size: NA
CDR3: CASSQGVNYGYTF; V: TRBV14; D: NA; size: NA
CDR3: CASSTGDYGETQYF; V: TRBV19; D: TRBD2; size: NA
CDR3: CASSRDRAVNTEAFF; V: TRBV3-1/TRBV3-2; D: TRBD1; size: NA
CDR3: CASSFNRGPPQPQHF; V: TRBV7-9; D: TRBD1; size: NA
CDR3: CAWSVSRRYNEQFF; V: TRBV30; D: NA; size: NA
CDR3: CASSYGRFSNQPQHF; V: TRBV6-5; D: NA; size: NA
CDR3: CASILGSGGEETQYF; V: TRBV2; D: TRBD2; size: NA